One sample yielded the 10 T cell receptor beta chains listed below, sequenced in a study of T cells after yellow fever vaccination. TCRdb ran MiXCR on the 5' RACE reads and lists one entry per CDR3 protein. Altogether around 310,000 distinct CDR3 sequences are present, approximately 4% being singletons, with the ten largest covering 15% to 20%. The specimen was PBMCs, collected 15 days after the yellow fever booster vaccination. Source of these receptors: a man aged 18 to 35 who received the YFV17D yellow fever vaccine.

This clonotype was picked up a small number of times. V usage is TRBV28 and J usage is TRBJ2-2; the D call may be TRBD1 or TRBD2 (6 bases each). Germline V gives CDR1 MDHEN, CDR2 SYDVKM. The CDR3 contains 13 residues. The CDR3 DNA follows: TGTGGCGCCCGGGGGCCCCACACCGGGGAGCTGTTTTTT. Protein: CGARGPHTGELFF.

This clonotype was counted a few times. The chain combines TRBV6-2 or TRBV6-3 with TRBJ1-5; D is undetermined. The V gene's germline CDR1 is MNHEY and CDR2 SVGEGT. V shed 1 base and J shed 0 bases, with 7 bases lying between them. This CDR3 is 15 amino acids long. The CDR3 sequence: CASSYFGNSNQPQHF. Written as DNA, the CDR3 is TGTGCCAGCAGTTACTTCGGGAATAGCAATCAGCCCCAGCATTTT.

This clonotype has more than one count but fewer than ten. The chain employs TRBV12-3 or TRBV12-4 and TRBJ2-7; 8 positions agree with TRBD1. J lost 3 bases, V lost 4 bases, and 8 bases had no gene match. This CDR3 spans 15 amino acids. The CDR3 reads CASSSGQGVGYEQYF. CDR3 DNA: TGTGCCAGCAGTTCCGGACAGGGCGTGGGCTACGAGCAGTACTTC.

V gene TRBV13 combines with J gene TRBJ1-2; D is unresolved. The V and J ends lost 6 bases and 5 bases respectively, with 10 bases between them. The CDR3 length is 12 residues. Germline V gene data show CDR1 as PRHDT and CDR2 as FYEKMQ (reference sequence). CDR3: CASRGMDYGYTF. CDR3 bases: TGTGCCAGCAGGGGGATGGATTATGGCTACACCTTC.

This clonotype occurred many times. The J gene is TRBJ2-3, the V gene TRBV20-1; TRBD2 is a possible D gene (6 bases). This CDR3 is built from 15 residues. Trimming took off 0 bases at V and 4 bases at J, with 14 bases between the two ends. Germline V gene data show CDR1 as DFQATT and CDR2 as SNEGSKA (reference sequence). The CDR3 bases are TGCAGTGCTAGAGATAGGCTACGCGGGGCAGATACGCAGTATTTT. Its translation: CSARDRLRGADTQYF.

This chain joins TRBV18 and TRBJ1-2; no clear D gene. Trimming removed 8 bases from V and 2 bases from J, with 18 bases in between. Germline loops: CDR1 KGHSH, CDR2 LQKENI. CDR3 length equals 15 residues. The CDR3 bases are TGTGCCAGCCACAACAGCGATACCGCCAACTATGGCTACACCTTC. This gives the protein CASHNSDTANYGYTF.

This clonotype was counted ten times or more. The chain's CDR3 is CASSLFQGQGYTF. CDR3 nucleotide sequence: TGTGCCAGCAGCTTATTTCAGGGGCAAGGCTACACCTTC. The chain joins TRBV7-9 to TRBJ1-2, with a tentative D call TRBD1 (6 bases). V gave up 2 bases and J gave up 8 bases, with 12 bases separating them. Germline V CDR1 and CDR2: SEHNR, FQNEAQ (reference sequence). CDR3 size: 13 residues.

This chain connects TRBV6-5 to TRBJ2-3; D perhaps matches TRBD1 (6 bases). The ends were cut back, 5 bases at V and 1 base at J, with 13 bases in the middle. This CDR3 region has 15 residues. The V gene's germline CDR1 is MNHEY and CDR2 SVGAGI. The DNA for the CDR3 is TGTGCCAGCAGTAAAACCCAGGGGCGCACAGATACGCAGTATTTT. Translated, it gives CASSKTQGRTDTQYF.

The chain is built from TRBV5-1 and TRBJ2-1, with TRBD2 matching over 13 bases. CDR1 is SGHRS and CDR2 is YFSETQ in the germline V gene. The CDR3 totals 15 residues. The trim removed 5 bases at V and 5 bases at J, leaving 4 bases unmatched. DNA of the CDR3: TGCGCCAGCAGACTAGCGGGGGGGAAAAACAATGAGCAGTTCTTC. Residues: CASRLAGGKNNEQFF. Based on the CDR3 plus reference TRBV5-1 and TRBJ2-1, the full variable domain is KAGVTQTPRYLIKTRGQQVTLSCSPISGHRSVSWYQQTPGQGLQFLFEYFSETQRNKGNFPGRFSGRQFSNSRSEMNVSTLELGDSALYLCASRLAGGKNNEQFFGPGTRLTVL.

This clonotype came up many times. V gene TRBV7-9 combines with J gene TRBJ2-3; perhaps D is TRBD1 or TRBD2 (6 bases each). The V and J ends lost 5 bases and 2 bases respectively, with 17 bases between them. Germline CDR1 SEHNR, CDR2 FQNEAQ (reference sequence). The CDR3 extends over 16 amino acids. The CDR3 region has the DNA TGTGCCAGCAGCCCAAGACGGGGGACATTCACAGATACGCAGTATTTT. Its translation is CASSPRRGTFTDTQYF.